This T cell receptor (beta chain) was retrieved from a study of T cell therapy after organ transplantation. CDR3 length equals 12 residues. The germline V gene has CDR1 GTSNPN and CDR2 SVGIG (reference sequence). Trimming cost V 3 bases and J 10 bases, with 13 bases left between them. The table came from immunoSEQ multiplex PCR; TCRdb's copy has only in-frame clones and leaves some out. Of over 2,500 clones in the sample, approximately 81% were seen once. Study-level results: Nonresponders had marked pretherapy clonal expansions and little post-therapy change.

Time point reported: 4-8 weeks after completion of therapy. For this clone: The antigen is undetermined.

The receptor was derived from a human patient who had received a solid organ transplant and had CMV disease. Some T cells may trace back to the graft donor. The source material was CD8+ T cells from blood, sampled after autologous CMV-specific T cell therapy. The chain employs TRBV30 and TRBJ2-1; D is ambiguous. The CDR3 sequence: CAWSRVSFEQFF. As DNA, the CDR3 is TGTGCCTGGAGCCGGGTCTCCTTCGAGCAGTTCTTC.